This T cell receptor beta chain was found in a study of blood T cell repertoires in COVID-19. The overall study: PBMCs, B-cell-depleted T cells, or T cells provided the cDNA or gDNA that made up the material.

J lost 3 bases, V lost 7 bases, and 10 bases had no gene match. The CDR3 covers 15 residues. CDR1 is SGHAT, CDR2 FQNNGV, per germline. TCRdb's table, derived via immunoSEQ multiplex PCR, lists solely in-frame clones and lacks some. The sample records tens of thousands of clones, approximately 86% being singletons. Sequenced sample: peripheral blood. This TCR came from a male donor with acute or convalescent COVID-19. This chain links TRBV11-2 with TRBJ2-3; TRBD1 agrees at 7 bases. The CDR3 DNA is TGTGCCAGCACCCCCCGGGACAGAGGGACAGATACGCAGTATTTT. This sequence encodes CASTPRDRGTDTQYF. The variable domain in full, completed from reference TRBV11-2 and TRBJ2-3, reads EAGVAQSPRYKIIEKRQSVAFWCNPISGHATLYWYQQILGQGPKLLIQFQNNGVVDDSQLPKDRFSAERLKGVDSTLKIQPAKLEDSAVYLCASTPRDRGTDTQYFGPGTRLTVL.